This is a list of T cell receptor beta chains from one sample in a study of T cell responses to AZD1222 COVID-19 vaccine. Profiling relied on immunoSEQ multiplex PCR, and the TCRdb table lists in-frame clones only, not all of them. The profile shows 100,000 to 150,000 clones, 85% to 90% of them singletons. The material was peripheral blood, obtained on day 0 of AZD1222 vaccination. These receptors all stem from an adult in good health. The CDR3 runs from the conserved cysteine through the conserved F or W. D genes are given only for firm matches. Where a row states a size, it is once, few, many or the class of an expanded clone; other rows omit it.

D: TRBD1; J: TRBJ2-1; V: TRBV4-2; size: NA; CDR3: CASSRGQGRYEQFF; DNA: TGTGCCAGCAGCAGGGGACAGGGGAGGTATGAGCAGTTCTTC
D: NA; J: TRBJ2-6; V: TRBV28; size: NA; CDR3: CASSPPTGLSSGANVLTF; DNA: TGTGCCAGCAGTCCACCGACGGGACTGAGCTCTGGGGCCAACGTCCTGACTTTC
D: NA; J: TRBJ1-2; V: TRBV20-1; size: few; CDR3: CSASGSYGYTF; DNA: TGCAGTGCTAGCGGGTCTTATGGCTACACCTTC
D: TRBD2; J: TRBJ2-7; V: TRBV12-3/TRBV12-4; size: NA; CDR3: CASSLGGEQYF; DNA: TGTGCCAGCAGCCTGGGAGGGGAGCAGTACTTC
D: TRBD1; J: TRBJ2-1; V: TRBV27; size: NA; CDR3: CASSDRGYSEQFF; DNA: TGTGCCAGCTCGGACAGGGGATATTCTGAGCAGTTCTTC
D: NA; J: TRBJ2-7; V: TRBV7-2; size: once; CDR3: CASSEAGTEQYF; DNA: TGTGCCAGCAGCGAGGCCGGGACAGAGCAGTACTTC
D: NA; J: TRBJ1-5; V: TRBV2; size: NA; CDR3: CASSGGTSHRNQPQHF; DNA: TGTGCCAGCAGTGGAGGGACGTCCCACCGGAATCAGCCCCAGCATTTT
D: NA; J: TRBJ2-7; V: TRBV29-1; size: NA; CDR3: CSAVRATSSYEQYF; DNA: TGCAGCGCGGTCAGGGCTACGAGCTCCTACGAGCAGTACTTC
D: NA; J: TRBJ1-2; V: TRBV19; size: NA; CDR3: CASTPYGYTF; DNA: TGTGCCAGTACCCCCTATGGCTACACCTTC
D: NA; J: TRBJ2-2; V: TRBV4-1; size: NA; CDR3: CASSQDPSLGELFF; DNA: TGCGCCAGCAGCCAAGACCCTAGCCTCGGGGAGCTGTTTTTT
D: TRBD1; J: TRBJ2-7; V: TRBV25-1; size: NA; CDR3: CASRGQGGSSYEQYF; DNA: TGTGCCAGCAGGGGACAGGGGGGATCGTCCTACGAGCAGTACTTC
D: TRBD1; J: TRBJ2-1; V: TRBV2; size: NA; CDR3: CASSEASVGQGQKFF; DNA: TGTGCCAGCAGTGAAGCGTCAGTAGGACAGGGTCAAAAGTTCTTC
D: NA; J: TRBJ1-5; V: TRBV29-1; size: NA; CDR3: CSVGDIPHQPQHF; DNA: TGCAGCGTTGGAGACATACCCCATCAGCCCCAGCATTTT
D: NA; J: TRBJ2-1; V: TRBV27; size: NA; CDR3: CASSLFWGSYNEQFF; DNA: TGTGCCAGCAGTTTATTCTGGGGCTCCTACAATGAGCAGTTCTTC
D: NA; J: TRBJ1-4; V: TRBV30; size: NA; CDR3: CAWTADGLNEKLFF; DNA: TGTGCCTGGACCGCCGACGGCCTTAATGAAAAACTGTTTTTT
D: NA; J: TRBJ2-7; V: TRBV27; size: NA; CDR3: CASSLRQAHIYEQYF; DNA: TGTGCCAGCAGTTTAAGGCAGGCCCACATCTACGAGCAGTACTTC
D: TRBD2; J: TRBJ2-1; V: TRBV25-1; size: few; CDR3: CASSESPRSGSSYNEQFF; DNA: TGTGCCAGCAGTGAATCCCCTCGAAGCGGGAGCTCCTACAATGAGCAGTTCTTC
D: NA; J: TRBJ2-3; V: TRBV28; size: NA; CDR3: CASSLSDLGGADTQYF; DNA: TGTGCCAGCAGTTTATCTGATTTGGGAGGCGCAGATACGCAGTATTTT
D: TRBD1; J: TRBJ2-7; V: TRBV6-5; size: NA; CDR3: CASSYSTGSLSYEQYF; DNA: TGTGCCAGCAGTTACTCGACAGGGTCTCTCTCCTACGAGCAGTACTTC